Listed here are 27 T cell receptor beta chains from one sample, sequenced in a study of T-cell reconstitution after alpha-beta-depleted transplantation in children. TCRbeta library construction was performed incorporating unique molecular identifiers. TCRdb ran MiXCR on the PCR reads and lists one entry per CDR3 protein. Of about 200,000 distinct CDR3 sequences listed, 6.3% are singletons. Specimen: PBMCs, collected before TCRalphabeta/CD19-depleted stem cell transplant. The receptor set was obtained from a girl less than two years old with combined immunodeficiency, due to receive a stem cell transplant.

In this sample, this clonotype turned up many times. The chain links TRBV20-1 to TRBJ2-7; possible D gene TRBD1, 5 bases. The CDR3 consists of 14 residues. CDR1 and CDR2 (germline): DFQATT, SNEGSKA (reference sequence). V lost 5 bases and J lost 6, with 20 bases in between. The CDR3 bases are TGCAGTGCTCTTCTTGGTTTTAGGGGTGCCGAGCAGTACTTC. Its protein product is CSALLGFRGAEQYF.

The gene calls are TRBV7-9 and TRBJ2-6; maybe TRBD1 (5 bases). The length of the CDR3 is 16 residues. V lost 0 bases to trimming and J lost 3 bases, with 9 bases between them. From germline, CDR1 is SEHNR and CDR2 FQNEAQ (reference sequence). CDR3: CASSLAWGGGANVLTF. The CDR3 DNA reads as TGTGCCAGCAGCTTAGCGTGGGGCGGTGGGGCCAACGTCCTGACTTTC.

This clonotype appeared a few times. V and J are TRBV7-8 and TRBJ2-2; 11 bases align to TRBD1. Germline V gene data show CDR1 as SGHVS and CDR2 as FQNEAQ. V was clipped by 3 bases and J by 3 bases; unmatched bases: 3. The CDR3 extends over 16 amino acids. The CDR3 protein is CASSFGQGADTGELFF. The DNA of the CDR3 is TGTGCCAGCAGCTTTGGACAGGGGGCGGACACCGGGGAGCTGTTTTTT.

This clonotype was seen repeatedly, ten times or more. The V and J genes are TRBV27 and TRBJ2-1, with 11 bases fitting TRBD2. V dropped 1 base and J dropped 5; count of bases not matched to a gene: 4. The V gene's germline CDR1 is MNHEY and CDR2 SMNVEV (reference sequence). The CDR3 has 16 amino acids. CDR3 sequence: CASSLYGTSGNNEQFF. CDR3 nucleotides: TGTGCCAGCAGTTTATATGGGACTAGCGGAAACAATGAGCAGTTCTTC.

A word on this clonotype: This may stem from a read error, because a much larger clone lies one nucleotide away. J is TRBJ2-3 and V is TRBV7-9, with D hard to call. CDR3 length: 14 residues. CDR1 is SEHNR and CDR2 is FQNEAQ in the germline V gene (reference sequence). CDR3 protein: CANSSPTHTDTQYF. The CDR3 DNA sequence: TGTGCCAACAGCTCACCGACCCACACAGATACGCAGTATTTT. Together with reference TRBV7-9 and TRBJ2-3, the CDR3 gives the full variable domain: DTGVSQNPRHKITKRGQNVTFRCDPISEHNRLYWYRQTLGQGPEFLTYFQNEAQLEKSRLLSDRFSAERPKGSFSTLEIQRTEQGDSAMYLCANSSPTHTDTQYFGPGTRLTVL.

In its sample, this clonotype was seen many times. The chain carries TRBV7-2 and TRBJ2-7; no definite D call. The CDR3 consists of 13 residues. Between the trimmed V and J ends, which lost 0 bases and 4 bases, there was a span of 7 bases. CDR1 is SGHTA and CDR2 is FQGNSA in the germline V gene. The CDR3 protein is CASSLAVGYEQYF. CDR3 nucleotide sequence: TGTGCCAGCAGCTTAGCAGTAGGTTACGAGCAGTACTTC.

This clonotype was picked up many times. The chain combines TRBV11-2 with TRBJ2-7, with 12 bases matching TRBD2. Trimming removed 5 bases from V and 1 base from J; junction bases left unmatched: 3. The CDR3 extends over 15 amino acids. CDR1 and CDR2 (germline): SGHAT, FQNNGV. The DNA of the CDR3 is TGTGCCAGCAGCCCTACTAGCGGGGGGTCCTACGAGCAGTACTTC. As protein: CASSPTSGGSYEQYF. Combining the CDR3 with reference TRBV11-2 and TRBJ2-7 gives the whole variable domain EAGVAQSPRYKIIEKRQSVAFWCNPISGHATLYWYQQILGQGPKLLIQFQNNGVVDDSQLPKDRFSAERLKGVDSTLKIQPAKLEDSAVYLCASSPTSGGSYEQYFGPGTRLTVT.

This clonotype was counted many times. The chain has TRBV20-1 and TRBJ2-5, with D maybe TRBD2 (6 bases). The CDR3 is 11 residues long. Trimming removed 6 bases from V and 2 bases from J, with 7 bases in between. CDR1 is DFQATT and CDR2 is SNEGSKA in the germline V gene (reference sequence). This CDR3 reads CSAGRQETQYF. In DNA form, the CDR3 reads TGCAGTGCAGGGAGGCAAGAGACCCAGTACTTC.

In this sample, this clonotype turned up many times. V gene TRBV7-9 combines with J gene TRBJ2-1; D uncertain. The ends were cut back, 4 bases at V and 5 bases at J, with 6 bases in the middle. Germline V gene data show CDR1 as SEHNR and CDR2 as FQNEAQ (reference sequence). This CDR3 is 12 amino acids long. CDR3 nucleotide sequence: TGTGCCAGCAGCTCGGACGACAATGAGCAGTTCTTC. Its translation is CASSSDDNEQFF.

This clonotype was found many times. The V and J genes are TRBV10-3 and TRBJ2-2, with TRBD1 matching 9 bases. V was clipped by 3 bases and J by 4 bases; unmatched bases: 6. Germline V lookup: CDR1 ENHRY, CDR2 SYGVKD. This CDR3 spans 16 amino acids. In nucleotides, the CDR3 is TGTGCCATCAGTGACATGACAGGGGGAGTCACCGGGGAGCTGTTTTTT. It is translated as CAISDMTGGVTGELFF.

This clonotype appeared many times. This chain joins TRBV5-1 and TRBJ2-7, with D possibly TRBD2 on 6 matching bases. Trimming took off 4 bases at V and 3 bases at J, with 26 bases between the two ends. This CDR3 region has 18 residues. The germline V gene has CDR1 SGHRS and CDR2 YFSETQ. CDR3 sequence (DNA): TGCGCCAGCAGCCCAGCCGGGAGCTGGGGAGCAACAGGCTACGAGCAGTACTTC. It specifies CASSPAGSWGATGYEQYF.

This clonotype was counted at least ten times. The chain recombines TRBV5-5 with TRBJ1-2; the D is unclear. The CDR3 is made up of 15 amino acids. The V end was cut by 4 bases, the J end by 0 bases, with 13 bases between. The germline V gene encodes CDR1 SGHKS and CDR2 YYEKEE (reference sequence). The CDR3 DNA reads as TGTGCCAGCAGCCCTGAGGGTCTAGCTAACTATGGCTACACCTTC. Protein product: CASSPEGLANYGYTF.

This clonotype was detected many times. V usage is TRBV21-1 and J usage is TRBJ2-5; the table's D call, TRBD2, was not checked against the DNA. TRBV21-1 is reported as a pseudogene. CDR3 length: 13 amino acids. Here the CDR3 reads CASSSRARETQYF. The CDR3 nucleotides read TGTGCCAGCAGCAGCAGGGCCAGGGAGACCCAGTACTTC.

This clonotype was counted at least ten times. This chain links TRBV5-1 with TRBJ2-3; D remains unclear. Germline CDR1 is SGHRS and CDR2 is YFSETQ. CDR3 length: 12 amino acids. The V gene lost 1 base and the J gene lost 5 bases, with 5 bases spanning the gap. CDR3 in amino acids: CASSLSVDTQYF. Written as DNA, the CDR3 is TGCGCCAGCAGCTTGTCGGTAGATACGCAGTATTTT.

In this sample, this clonotype turned up many times. The chain combines TRBV3-1 with TRBJ2-2; 7 nucleotides match TRBD2. This CDR3 is 15 amino acids long. From germline, CDR1 is LGHDT and CDR2 YNNKEL (reference sequence). V was pared by 3 bases and J by 5 bases, with 6 bases of the junction left unmatched. The CDR3 loop is CASSQDGRWTGELFF. Written as DNA, the CDR3 is TGTGCCAGCAGCCAGGACGGGAGGTGGACCGGGGAGCTGTTTTTT.

This clonotype was seen ten or more times. The chain has TRBV7-8 and TRBJ2-3; 12 bases match TRBD2. The germline gives CDR1 SGHVS, CDR2 FQNEAQ. The V and J ends lost 8 bases and 0 bases, in that order; junction bases with no gene match: 6. The CDR3 contains 16 residues. The DNA for the CDR3 is TGTGCCAGCCTAGCGGGGGGGACACCTAGCACAGATACGCAGTATTTT. Its protein product is CASLAGGTPSTDTQYF.

This clonotype showed up many times. J is TRBJ2-7 and V is TRBV5-1; D remains unclear. Deletions cut 1 base from V and 3 bases from J, with 8 bases between. This CDR3 region has 13 residues. CDR1 is SGHRS and CDR2 is YFSETQ in the germline V gene. The CDR3 nucleotides are TGCGCCAGCAGCTTGCTACCGATCTACGAGCAGTACTTC. Translated: CASSLLPIYEQYF.

This clonotype was detected ten times or more. CDR3 sequence (DNA): TGTGCCAGCAGTCCCCGGGGGAGGGCTAGAAACATTCAGTACTTC. Translation: CASSPRGRARNIQYF. The genes are TRBV27 and TRBJ2-4, with TRBD2 matching over 7 bases. Trimming removed 5 bases from V and 6 bases from J; junction bases left unmatched: 10. The CDR3 covers 15 residues. CDR1 MNHEY and CDR2 SMNVEV come from the germline V gene (reference sequence).

There are many counts of this clonotype. The chain's CDR3 is CASSNPGTASYNEQFF. The CDR3 DNA is TGTGCCAGCAGTAACCCCGGGACAGCCTCCTACAATGAGCAGTTCTTC. The rearrangement links TRBV2 to TRBJ2-1; 7 bases are a match to TRBD1. The CDR3 loop spans 16 amino acids. V gave up 5 bases and J gave up 0 bases; unmatched junction bases: 7. Germline CDR1 and CDR2: SNHLY and FYNNEI.

This clonotype was observed many times. V and J are TRBV6-4 and TRBJ2-1; 10 positions match TRBD2. After removal of 0 bases from V and 6 bases from J, the junction contained 5 bases not matched to a gene. Germline assignment: CDR1 MRHNA and CDR2 SNTAGT. This CDR3 is 16 amino acids long. The CDR3 loop reads CASSDSSGRAFNEQFF. As DNA, the CDR3 is TGTGCCAGCAGTGACTCGAGCGGGAGGGCCTTCAATGAGCAGTTCTTC.

The sample holds many counts of this clonotype. The J gene is TRBJ2-5, the V gene TRBV20-1; perhaps D is TRBD1 or TRBD2 (5 bases each). V lost 1 base, J lost 0 bases, and 12 bases lay in between. Germline CDR1 reads DFQATT; CDR2 reads SNEGSKA (reference sequence). The CDR3 has 15 residues. DNA for the CDR3: TGCAGTGCTAGAGGGGGGAGCTGGTACCAAGAGACCCAGTACTTC. Amino acid sequence: CSARGGSWYQETQYF.

Many counts were recorded for this clonotype. This chain links TRBV20-1 with TRBJ2-6; 7 bases agree with TRBD1. Per the germline V gene, CDR1 is DFQATT and CDR2 is SNEGSKA (reference sequence). The V segment lost 1 base and the J segment 0 bases; nucleotides outside the gene matches: 12. This CDR3 has 19 amino acids. The CDR3, as DNA: TGCAGTGCTAGAGCGATAATAGGGACAGAACTCTCTGGGGCCAACGTCCTGACTTTC. Translated, it gives CSARAIIGTELSGANVLTF.

The chain joins TRBV9 to TRBJ2-7; D is undetermined. Germline CDR1 and CDR2: SGDLS and YYNGEE. This CDR3 is built from 14 residues. V lost 0 bases to trimming and J lost 0 bases, with 7 bases between them. In nucleotides, the CDR3 is TGTGCCAGCAGCGTAGAAGGAATCTCCTACGAGCAGTACTTC. Its protein product is CASSVEGISYEQYF.

Many counts were recorded for this clonotype. The chain carries TRBV9 and TRBJ2-1; possibly TRBD2 for D (6 bases). This CDR3 is 14 amino acids long. Trimming took 0 bases from V and 10 from J, leaving 14 bases between them. Germline-derived CDR1 and CDR2 are SGDLS and YYNGEE. This chain's CDR3 is CASSVGDFPHEQFF. In nucleotides, the CDR3 is TGTGCCAGCAGCGTAGGGGACTTCCCACACGAGCAGTTCTTC.

This clonotype occurred many times. CDR3 sequence (DNA): TGTGCCAGCAGCCCGTTAACCGCGGAGCAGTACTTC. Encoded protein: CASSPLTAEQYF. J is TRBJ2-7 and V is TRBV7-8, with D unclear. The CDR3 spans 12 residues. Per germline, CDR1 SGHVS and CDR2 FQNEAQ. V shed 5 bases and J shed 7 bases, with 12 bases lying between them.

This clonotype was seen a few times. The CDR3 nucleotides read TGTGCCAGCAGCGGGGGCTCGGGGAATGAGCAGTTCTTC. Residues: CASSGGSGNEQFF. The gene calls are TRBV9 and TRBJ2-1, with D tentatively TRBD1 or TRBD2 (5 bases each). V lost 3 bases, J lost 7 bases, and 11 bases lay in between. CDR3 length equals 13 residues. Germline CDR1 is SGDLS and CDR2 is YYNGEE.

This clonotype was found many times. The CDR3 loop reads CATSRGQGYGNEQFF. The CDR3 DNA sequence: TGTGCCACCAGCCGGGGACAGGGGTATGGGAATGAGCAGTTCTTC. This chain connects TRBV15 to TRBJ2-1; 10 bases are a match to TRBD1. The J segment lost 7 bases and the V segment lost 5 bases, leaving 8 bases of the junction unmatched. This CDR3 has 15 amino acids. Germline assignment: CDR1 LNHNV and CDR2 YYDKDF (reference sequence).